These T cell receptor beta chains were read from a single sample in a study of blood T cell repertoires in COVID-19. TCRdb's copy holds only in-frame clones and misses some; the assay was immunoSEQ multiplex PCR. The sample consists of fewer than 250,000 clones, 92% of them appearing once. Material: peripheral blood. The receptors stem from a young man with COVID-19, enrolled during active disease. CDR3s include the opening cysteine and the closing phenylalanine or tryptophan. The order of the fields is J gene, D gene, V gene, clone size, CDR3 protein, CDR3 DNA. A D gene is named only where the DNA matches it firmly. Clone size is shown for a subset of rows, as once, few, many or a class of expanded clone.

TRBJ2-2 | - | TRBV5-1 | - | CASSLRGGGGGELFF | TGCGCCAGCAGCTTAAGAGGCGGTGGTGGCGGGGAGCTGTTTTTT
TRBJ1-1 | TRBD1 | TRBV5-6 | - | CASSWGTGGEAFF | TGTGCCAGCAGCTGGGGGACAGGAGGGGAAGCTTTCTTT
TRBJ1-2 | TRBD1 | TRBV2 | - | CASRTGGGYGYTF | TGTGCCAGCAGGACAGGGGGCGGGTATGGCTACACCTTC
TRBJ1-6 | - | TRBV7-9 | - | CASSSGIGQLNSPLHF | TGTGCCAGCAGCTCCGGGATAGGACAGCTTAATTCACCCCTCCACTTT
TRBJ2-6 | - | TRBV4-1 | once | CASSRQGFSGANVLTF | TGCGCCAGCAGCCGCCAGGGCTTCTCTGGGGCCAACGTCCTGACTTTC
TRBJ2-7 | TRBD1 | TRBV25-1 | - | CASSEYLGQGRDEQYF | TGTGCCAGCAGTGAATATCTCGGACAGGGGAGGGACGAGCAGTACTTC
TRBJ1-5 | - | TRBV7-9 | - | CASSFSGDNQPQHF | TGTGCCAGCAGCTTCTCAGGGGATAATCAGCCCCAGCATTTT
TRBJ1-4 | TRBD1 | TRBV5-6 | once | CASSLRTGAGNEKLFF | TGTGCCAGCAGCTTGCGGACAGGGGCGGGTAATGAAAAACTGTTTTTT
TRBJ1-5 | - | TRBV5-1 | - | CASSLIGGGQPQHF | TGCGCCAGCAGCTTGATAGGGGGGGGCCAGCCCCAGCATTTT
TRBJ1-1 | - | TRBV27 | - | CASSDTGGLREAFF | TGTGCCAGCAGTGACACCGGGGGGCTCCGGGAAGCTTTCTTT
TRBJ2-1 | TRBD2 | TRBV9 | - | CASSIGPAGDEQFF | TGTGCCAGCTCTATAGGGCCGGCGGGGGATGAGCAGTTCTTC
TRBJ1-1 | - | TRBV6-1 | - | CASSETGTNTEAFF | TGTGCCAGCAGTGAAACAGGGACAAACACTGAAGCTTTCTTT
TRBJ1-1 | TRBD1 | TRBV2 | - | CASRTGGADTEAFF | TGTGCCAGCCGCACAGGGGGCGCTGACACTGAAGCTTTCTTT
TRBJ2-7 | TRBD1 | TRBV27 | - | CASSIHHAGTGAGEQYF | TGTGCCAGCAGTATACATCACGCCGGGACAGGGGCGGGCGAGCAGTACTTC
TRBJ1-1 | - | TRBV12-3/TRBV12-4 | few | CASSPRRNTEAFF | TGTGCCAGCAGCCCCAGAAGGAACACTGAAGCTTTCTTT
TRBJ1-1 | - | TRBV5-1 | - | CASSLAGGGASTEAFF | TGCGCCAGCAGCTTGGCCGGCGGGGGGGCGAGCACTGAAGCTTTCTTT
TRBJ1-1 | TRBD1 | TRBV4-1 | once | CASSSPGQGSEAFF | TGCGCCAGCAGCTCCCCGGGACAGGGGTCTGAAGCTTTCTTT
TRBJ2-6 | - | TRBV2 | once | CASSEIKSRGANVLTF | TGTGCCAGCAGTGAGATAAAGTCGCGGGGGGCCAACGTCCTGACTTTC
TRBJ1-5 | - | TRBV5-5 | once | CASSLFGGINQPQHF | TGTGCCAGCAGCTTGTTCGGCGGGATCAATCAGCCCCAGCATTTT
TRBJ1-1 | - | TRBV2 | - | CASSSGLRMNTEAFF | TGTGCCAGCAGTTCAGGCCTCCGAATGAACACTGAAGCTTTCTTT
TRBJ2-2 | TRBD2 | TRBV18 | - | CASSPSGGTNTGELFF | TGTGCCAGCTCACCATCGGGGGGAACGAACACCGGGGAGCTGTTTTTT
TRBJ2-7 | TRBD1 | TRBV18 | - | CASSQQTGSPYEQYF | TGTGCCAGCTCACAACAGACAGGGTCCCCCTACGAGCAGTACTTC
TRBJ1-4 | TRBD1 | TRBV7-9 | - | CASSGQGEGGLFF | TGTGCCAGCAGCGGACAGGGGGAGGGTGGACTGTTTTTT
TRBJ1-4 | - | TRBV5-1 | few | CASSLSSTVTNEKLFF | TGCGCCAGCAGCTTGTCGTCCACTGTAACTAATGAAAAACTGTTTTTT
TRBJ1-5 | - | TRBV19 | - | CASSWQAHSNQPQHF | TGTGCCAGTAGTTGGCAGGCCCATAGCAATCAGCCCCAGCATTTT
TRBJ2-2 | - | TRBV6-6 | - | CASSYSTAGHTGELFF | TGTGCCAGCAGTTACTCTACTGCGGGGCACACCGGGGAGCTGTTTTTT
TRBJ1-6 | - | TRBV27 | once | CASRGSGAYNSPLHF | TGTGCCAGCAGGGGTTCGGGAGCGTATAATTCACCCCTCCACTTT
TRBJ1-1 | - | TRBV5-4 | - | CASSFTQGTANTEAFF | TGTGCCAGCAGCTTCACCCAGGGTACGGCGAACACTGAAGCTTTCTTT
TRBJ2-2 | TRBD2 | TRBV24-1 | - | CATSDPGTSGNTGELFF | TGTGCCACCAGTGACCCCGGGACTAGCGGGAACACCGGGGAGCTGTTTTTT
TRBJ2-1 | TRBD1 | TRBV5-4 | - | CASTRDRDNEQFF | TGTGCCAGCACCCGGGACAGAGACAATGAGCAGTTCTTC
TRBJ1-6 | - | TRBV19 | - | CASSRGPADSPLHF | TGTGCCAGTAGTAGGGGCCCCGCCGATTCACCCCTCCACTTT
TRBJ1-6 | TRBD1 | TRBV10-3 | - | CAISGDRGISSSYNSPLHF | TGTGCCATCAGTGGGGACAGGGGAATATCGTCGTCCTATAATTCACCCCTCCACTTT
TRBJ2-5 | - | TRBV5-1 | - | CASSLGFRGRDQETQYF | TGCGCCAGCAGCTTGGGTTTTAGGGGCAGGGACCAAGAGACCCAGTACTTC
TRBJ2-3 | TRBD2 | TRBV5-4 | - | CASSSGGGGSTDTQYF | TGTGCCAGCAGCTCGGGCGGCGGGGGGAGCACAGATACGCAGTATTTT
TRBJ1-1 | - | TRBV6-5 | - | CASRPAGGETEAFF | TGTGCCAGCAGGCCAGCGGGGGGGGAGACTGAAGCTTTCTTT
TRBJ1-1 | TRBD1 | TRBV15 | - | CATSRAQGAVEAFF | TGTGCCACCAGCAGAGCACAGGGGGCCGTTGAAGCTTTCTTT
TRBJ2-3 | TRBD1 | TRBV28 | - | CASRPGTGLTDTQYF | TGTGCCAGCAGACCCGGGACAGGGCTCACAGATACGCAGTATTTT
TRBJ2-5 | TRBD2 | TRBV7-2 | - | CASSFSQGGETQYF | TGTGCCAGCAGCTTCTCGCAGGGAGGGGAGACCCAGTACTTC
TRBJ1-1 | - | TRBV6-5 | - | CASSLTKNTEAFF | TGTGCCAGCAGTTTGACAAAGAACACTGAAGCTTTCTTT
TRBJ1-5 | - | TRBV3-1/TRBV3-2 | - | CASSRGNQPQHF | TGTGCCAGCAGCAGGGGGAATCAGCCCCAGCATTTT
TRBJ1-1 | TRBD1 | TRBV6-6 | - | CASSYPSGGLNTEAFF | TGTGCCAGCAGTTACCCGTCAGGGGGCCTGAACACTGAAGCTTTCTTT
TRBJ2-7 | TRBD1 | TRBV10-1 | - | CASSESRGQGAEQYF | TGCGCCAGCAGTGAAAGTCGTGGGCAGGGGGCCGAGCAGTACTTC
TRBJ2-2 | TRBD2 | TRBV5-4 | - | CASSLELAGGGTGELFF | TGTGCCAGCAGCTTGGAGCTAGCGGGGGGTGGCACCGGGGAGCTGTTTTTT
TRBJ2-2 | TRBD2 | TRBV6-5 | - | CASNPSGGAGGELFF | TGTGCCAGCAATCCTAGCGGGGGGGCTGGCGGGGAGCTGTTTTTT
TRBJ1-2 | TRBD1 | TRBV6-5 | - | CASRTGGAREAGYTF | TGTGCCAGCAGGACAGGGGGCGCGCGGGAGGCTGGCTACACCTTC
TRBJ1-2 | - | TRBV6-1 | - | CASSDGESDYGYTF | TGTGCCAGCAGTGATGGGGAGAGCGACTATGGCTACACCTTC